This TCR beta chain emerged from a study of radiation and T cells in renal cell carcinoma. Overall study findings and caveats: In nephrectomy-only tumors, top 100 clonotypes averaged around 40%, versus around 54% irradiated.

The data were produced by immunoSEQ multiplex PCR, yet TCRdb's version contains in-frame clones alone and is incomplete. The sample consists of 15,000 to 20,000 clones, about 50% of them appearing once. Points on this clone: Its antigen is not identified.

Treatment in this sample: 15 Gy SBRT to primary tumor, nephrectomy 4 weeks later. Nephrectomy followed 15 Gy stereotactic body radiation by 4 weeks. Unmatched junction bases numbered 12, after V lost 6 bases and J lost 7 bases. The CDR3 loop spans 16 amino acids. Germline lookup yields CDR1 KGHSH and CDR2 LQKENI. This chain uses TRBV18 with TRBJ1-3; TRBD1 aligns across 10 bases. The clonotype originates from a man between 45 and 60 years old with renal cell carcinoma. The sequencing here drew on tumor tissue, taken from a patient whose treatment included radiotherapy and nephrectomy. CDR3 DNA sequence: TGTGCCAGCTCCCGGGACAGGGGCTTCCTGGGGAACACCATATATTTT. Encoded protein: CASSRDRGFLGNTIYF.